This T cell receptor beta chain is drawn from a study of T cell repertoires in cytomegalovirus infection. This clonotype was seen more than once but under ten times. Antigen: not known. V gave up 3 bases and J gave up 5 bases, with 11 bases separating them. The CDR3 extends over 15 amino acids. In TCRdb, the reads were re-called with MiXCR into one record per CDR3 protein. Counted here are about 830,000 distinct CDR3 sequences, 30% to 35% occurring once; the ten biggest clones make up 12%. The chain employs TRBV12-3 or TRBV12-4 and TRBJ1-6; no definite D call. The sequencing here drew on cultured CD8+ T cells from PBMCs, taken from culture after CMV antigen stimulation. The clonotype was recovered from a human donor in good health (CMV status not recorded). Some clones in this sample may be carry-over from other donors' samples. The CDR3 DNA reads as TGTGCCAGCAGTTTTGGGGATACGGATAATTCACCCCTCCACTTT. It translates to CASSFGDTDNSPLHF.